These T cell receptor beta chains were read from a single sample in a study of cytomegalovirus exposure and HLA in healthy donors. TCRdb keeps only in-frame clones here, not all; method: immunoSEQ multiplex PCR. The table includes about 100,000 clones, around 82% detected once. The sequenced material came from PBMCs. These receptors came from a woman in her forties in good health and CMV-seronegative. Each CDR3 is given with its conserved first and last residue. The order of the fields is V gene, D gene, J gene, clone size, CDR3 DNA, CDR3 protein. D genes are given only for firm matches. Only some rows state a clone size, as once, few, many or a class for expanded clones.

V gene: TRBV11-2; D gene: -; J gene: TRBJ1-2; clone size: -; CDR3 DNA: TGTGCCAGCAGCCACTCGGCGGTTGATGGCTACACCTTC; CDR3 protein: CASSHSAVDGYTF
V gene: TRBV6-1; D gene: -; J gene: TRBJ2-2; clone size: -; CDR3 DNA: TGTGCCAGCAGCAGGGTCCTGAACACCGGGGAGCTGTTTTTT; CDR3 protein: CASSRVLNTGELFF
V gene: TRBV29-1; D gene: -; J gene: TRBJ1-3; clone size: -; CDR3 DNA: TGCAGCGTTGACGGGGGTTATCGAAACACCATATATTTT; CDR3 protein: CSVDGGYRNTIYF
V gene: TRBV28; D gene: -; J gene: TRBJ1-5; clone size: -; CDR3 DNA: TGTGCCAGCAGTTCGGACCAAACAGGGCGGTATAGCAATCAGCCCCAGCATTTT; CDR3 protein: CASSSDQTGRYSNQPQHF
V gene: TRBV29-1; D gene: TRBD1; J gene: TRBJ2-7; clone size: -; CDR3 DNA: TGCAGCGGGAGACCGGGACAGGGGGCTGGGGAGCAGTACTTC; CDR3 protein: CSGRPGQGAGEQYF
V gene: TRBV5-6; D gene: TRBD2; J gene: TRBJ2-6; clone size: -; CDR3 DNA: TGTGCCAGCGAACGGGAGGCCCTCTCTGGGGCCAACGTCCTGACTTTC; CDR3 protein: CASEREALSGANVLTF
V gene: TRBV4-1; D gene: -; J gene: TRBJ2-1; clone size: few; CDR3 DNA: TGCGCCAGCAGCCCCCACGCCAAGCCTCACAATGAGCAGTTCTTC; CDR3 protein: CASSPHAKPHNEQFF
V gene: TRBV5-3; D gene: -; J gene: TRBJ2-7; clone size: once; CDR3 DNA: TGTGCCAGAAGCTTGGACAGAGTCTACGAGCAGTACTTC; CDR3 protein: CARSLDRVYEQYF
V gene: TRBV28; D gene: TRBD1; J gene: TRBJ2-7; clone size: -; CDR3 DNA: TGTGCCAGCAGTTTAAGTAACAGGGGCTACGAGCAGTACTTC; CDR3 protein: CASSLSNRGYEQYF
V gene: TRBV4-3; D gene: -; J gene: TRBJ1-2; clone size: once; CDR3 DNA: TGCGCCAGCAGCCAAGTGGGAGGTGACTATGGCTACACCTTC; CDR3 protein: CASSQVGGDYGYTF
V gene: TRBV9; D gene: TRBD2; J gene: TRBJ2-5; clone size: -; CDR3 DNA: TGTGCCAGCAGCTCCTACCTAGCGGGAGAGGGAGAGACCCAGTACTTC; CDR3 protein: CASSSYLAGEGETQYF
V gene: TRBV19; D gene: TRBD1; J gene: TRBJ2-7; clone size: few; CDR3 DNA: TGTGCCAGTAGTATAGGGACAGGGGGGACCTACGAGCAGTACTTC; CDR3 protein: CASSIGTGGTYEQYF
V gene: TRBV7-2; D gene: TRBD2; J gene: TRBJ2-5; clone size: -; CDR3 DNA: TGTGCCAGCAGCTTAGGGTCAGGGACTAGAGGAATAGAGACCCAGTACTTC; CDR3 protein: CASSLGSGTRGIETQYF
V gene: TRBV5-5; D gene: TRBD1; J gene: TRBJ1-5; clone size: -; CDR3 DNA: TGTGCCAGCAGCTGGGGGACAGGGAGCAATCAGCCCCAGCATTTT; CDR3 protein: CASSWGTGSNQPQHF
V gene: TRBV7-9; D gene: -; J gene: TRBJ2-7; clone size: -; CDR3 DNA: TGTGCCAGCAGCGAGCCAGGGGCCCCCCACGAGCAGTACTTC; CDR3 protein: CASSEPGAPHEQYF
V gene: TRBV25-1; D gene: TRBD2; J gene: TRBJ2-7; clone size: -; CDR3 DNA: TGTGCCAGCAGTCTGGCGGGAGAGTCCTACGAGCAGTACTTC; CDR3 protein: CASSLAGESYEQYF
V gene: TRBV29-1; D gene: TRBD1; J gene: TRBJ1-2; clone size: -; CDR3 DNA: TGCAGCGTTGGACCCTTTGACAGGGGGCTGTGGGGCTACACCTTC; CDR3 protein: CSVGPFDRGLWGYTF
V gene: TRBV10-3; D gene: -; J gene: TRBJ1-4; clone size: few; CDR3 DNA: TGTGCCATCAGTGAGTCGGTTGGAGGGATGGATGAAAAACTGTTTTTT; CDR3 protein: CAISESVGGMDEKLFF
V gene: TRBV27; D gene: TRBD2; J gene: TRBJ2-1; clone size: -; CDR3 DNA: TGTGCCAGCAGTTCCTTGGGACTAGCGGGAGTCGATGAGCAGTTCTTC; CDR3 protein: CASSSLGLAGVDEQFF
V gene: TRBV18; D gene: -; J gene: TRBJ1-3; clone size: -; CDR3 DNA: TGTGCCAGCTCACCAAGGCAGCTAGACACCATATATTTT; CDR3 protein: CASSPRQLDTIYF
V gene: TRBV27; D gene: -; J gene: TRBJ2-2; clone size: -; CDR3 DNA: TGTGCCAGCAGTTCCTCAGGGTCCACCGGGGAGCTGTTTTTT; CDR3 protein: CASSSSGSTGELFF
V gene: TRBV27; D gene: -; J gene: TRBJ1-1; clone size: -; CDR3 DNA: TGTGCCAGCAGTTTAAAGGTGGGGGGAACCACTGAAGCTTTCTTT; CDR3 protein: CASSLKVGGTTEAFF
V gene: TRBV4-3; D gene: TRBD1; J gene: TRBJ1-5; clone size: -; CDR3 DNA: TGCGCCAGCAGCCAAGAGTATGGACAGGTCAATCAGCCCCAGCATTTT; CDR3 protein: CASSQEYGQVNQPQHF
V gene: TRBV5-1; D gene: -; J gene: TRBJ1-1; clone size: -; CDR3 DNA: TGCGCCAGCAGCTTGGCAGGGGTGTCCATGAACACTGAAGCTTTCTTT; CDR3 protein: CASSLAGVSMNTEAFF
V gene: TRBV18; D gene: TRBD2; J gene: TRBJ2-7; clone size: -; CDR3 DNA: TGTGCCAGCTCACCGAGGACTAGCGGGGAGTCCTACGAGCAGTACTTC; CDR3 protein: CASSPRTSGESYEQYF
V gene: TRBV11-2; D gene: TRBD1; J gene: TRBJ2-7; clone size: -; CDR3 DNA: TGTGCCAGCAGCTTAGATTTTTTTCGGACAGGGGAGGGGAGTAAGTACTTC; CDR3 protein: CASSLDFFRTGEGSKYF
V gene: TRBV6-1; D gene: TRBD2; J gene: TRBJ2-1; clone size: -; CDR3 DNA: TGTGCCAGCAGTTCCCCCCAAGCGGGAGAGTATGAGCAGTTCTTC; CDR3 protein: CASSSPQAGEYEQFF
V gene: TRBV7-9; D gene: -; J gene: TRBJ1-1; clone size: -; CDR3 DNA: TGTGCCAGCAGCTTGGACAGTATTGCGAACACTGAAGCTTTCTTT; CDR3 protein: CASSLDSIANTEAFF
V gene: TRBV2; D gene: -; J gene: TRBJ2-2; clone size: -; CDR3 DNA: TGTGCCAGCACGTTTAGAGGACAAATAAACACCGGGGAGCTGTTTTTT; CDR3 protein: CASTFRGQINTGELFF
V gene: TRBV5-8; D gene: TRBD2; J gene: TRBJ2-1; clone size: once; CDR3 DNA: TGTGCCAGCAGACAATCCAGGATAGCGGGAGGATACAATGAGCAGTTCTTC; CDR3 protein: CASRQSRIAGGYNEQFF
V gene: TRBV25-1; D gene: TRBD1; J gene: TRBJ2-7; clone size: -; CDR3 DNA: TGTGCCAGCAGTGCCCCCGGGACAGGGACTCTCTACGAGCAGTACTTC; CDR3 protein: CASSAPGTGTLYEQYF
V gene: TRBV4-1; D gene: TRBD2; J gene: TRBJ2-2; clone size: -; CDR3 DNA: TGCGCCAGCAGCCAAGCAATAGCGGGGCCGAACACCGGGGAGCTGTTTTTT; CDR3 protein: CASSQAIAGPNTGELFF
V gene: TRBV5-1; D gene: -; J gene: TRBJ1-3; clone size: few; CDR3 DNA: TGCGCCAGCAGCTTAAACGGACAGAGCGCTGGAAACACCATATATTTT; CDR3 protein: CASSLNGQSAGNTIYF
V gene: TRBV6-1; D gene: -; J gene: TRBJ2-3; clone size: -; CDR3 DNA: TGTGCCAGCAGTGAAATTGGGGGCACGACAGATACGCAGTATTTT; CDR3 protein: CASSEIGGTTDTQYF
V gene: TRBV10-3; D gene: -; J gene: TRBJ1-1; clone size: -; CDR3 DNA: TGTGCCATCAGAAGTGACATTACAGCTTTCTTT; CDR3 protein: CAIRSDITAFF
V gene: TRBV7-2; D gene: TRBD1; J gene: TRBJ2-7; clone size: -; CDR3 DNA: TGTGCCAGCAGCGAATGGGACAGGTGGGGCACCTACGAGCAGTACTTC; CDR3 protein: CASSEWDRWGTYEQYF
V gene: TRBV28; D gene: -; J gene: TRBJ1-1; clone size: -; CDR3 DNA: TGTGCCAGCAGTCAACAACTCACAGGGAGGGTGAACACTGAAGCTTTCTTT; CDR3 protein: CASSQQLTGRVNTEAFF
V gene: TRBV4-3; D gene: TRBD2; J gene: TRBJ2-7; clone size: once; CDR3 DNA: TGCGCCAGCAGCCAAGGGCTAGCGGGAGACTCCTACGAGCAGTACTTC; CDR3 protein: CASSQGLAGDSYEQYF
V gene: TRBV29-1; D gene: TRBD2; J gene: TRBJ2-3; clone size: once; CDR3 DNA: TGCAGCGTGGTGGGACTAGCGGGAGTTGGAGATACGCAGTATTTT; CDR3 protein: CSVVGLAGVGDTQYF
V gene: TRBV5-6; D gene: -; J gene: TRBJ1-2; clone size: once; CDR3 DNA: TGTGCCAGCAGCCGACACGAAACCTACTACACCTTC; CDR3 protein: CASSRHETYYTF
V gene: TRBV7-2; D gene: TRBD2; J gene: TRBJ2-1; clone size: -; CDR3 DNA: TGTGCCAGCAGCTTAGCAGCGGGAGGCAATGAGCAGTTCTTC; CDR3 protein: CASSLAAGGNEQFF
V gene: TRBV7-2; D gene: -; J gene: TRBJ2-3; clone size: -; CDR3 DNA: TGTGCCAGCACCCCAAGCGGAACCACAGATACGCAGTATTTT; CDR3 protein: CASTPSGTTDTQYF
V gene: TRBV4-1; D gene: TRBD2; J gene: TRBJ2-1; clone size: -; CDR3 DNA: TGCGCCAGCATAAGCGGGATGGGCAATGAGCAGTTCTTC; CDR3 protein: CASISGMGNEQFF
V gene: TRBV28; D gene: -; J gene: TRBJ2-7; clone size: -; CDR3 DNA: TGTGCCAGCAGTGCTACCGGTCTGTTGAGTTCGGCCCTGTCTCAGTGGGGAGGAGAGCAGTACTTC; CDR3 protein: CASSATGLLSSALSQWGGEQYF
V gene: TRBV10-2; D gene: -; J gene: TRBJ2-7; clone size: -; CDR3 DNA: TGCGCCAGCTTCCCCCGCGGGAATAGCTACGAGCAGTACTTC; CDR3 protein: CASFPRGNSYEQYF
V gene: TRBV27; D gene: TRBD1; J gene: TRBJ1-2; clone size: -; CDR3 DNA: TGTGCCAGCAGTTTTCATAGGGCAGGGGGCGGGGTCGGTGGCTACACCTTC; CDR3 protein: CASSFHRAGGGVGGYTF
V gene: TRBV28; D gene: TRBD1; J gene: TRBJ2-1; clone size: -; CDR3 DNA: TGTGCCAGCAGTAGGGGTTCAATTAGGACAGGGGAGGTTAACTACAATGAGCAGTTCTTC; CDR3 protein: CASSRGSIRTGEVNYNEQFF
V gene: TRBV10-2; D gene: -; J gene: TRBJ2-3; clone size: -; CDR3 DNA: TGCGCCAGCAGTGACAGGGGACGAACAGATACGCAGTATTTT; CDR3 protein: CASSDRGRTDTQYF
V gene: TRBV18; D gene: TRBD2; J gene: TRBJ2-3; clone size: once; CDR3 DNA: TGTGCCAGCTCACGCCTGAGCGGGGCAGATACGCAGTATTTT; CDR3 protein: CASSRLSGADTQYF
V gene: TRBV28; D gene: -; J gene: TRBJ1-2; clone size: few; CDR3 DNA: TGTGCCAGCAACATAAGGGCAGGGTGGGTTGGCTACACCTTC; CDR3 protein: CASNIRAGWVGYTF
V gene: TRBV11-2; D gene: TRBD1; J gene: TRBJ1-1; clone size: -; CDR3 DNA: TGTGCCAGCAGCCCTACAGGGGGCACTGAAGCTTTCTTT; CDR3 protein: CASSPTGGTEAFF
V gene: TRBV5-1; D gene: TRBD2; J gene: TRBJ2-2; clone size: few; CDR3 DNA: TGCGCCAGCAGCTTTGACGTGGCTAGCGGGGGGAACACCGGGGAGCTGTTTTTT; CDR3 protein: CASSFDVASGGNTGELFF
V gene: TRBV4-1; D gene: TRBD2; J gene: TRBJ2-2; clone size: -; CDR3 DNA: TGCGCCAGCAGCCCGACGTTGCAGCGGGAGATCGGGACCGGGGAGCTGTTTTTT; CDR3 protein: CASSPTLQREIGTGELFF
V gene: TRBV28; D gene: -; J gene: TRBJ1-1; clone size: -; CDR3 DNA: TGTGCCAGCAGTCAGGGATGGAACACTGAAGCTTTCTTT; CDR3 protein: CASSQGWNTEAFF
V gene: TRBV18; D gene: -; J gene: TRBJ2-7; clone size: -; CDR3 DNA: TGTGCCAGCTCACCCGACAGGTATGAGCAGTACTTC; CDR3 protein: CASSPDRYEQYF
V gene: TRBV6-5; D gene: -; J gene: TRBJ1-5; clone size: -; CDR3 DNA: TGTGCCAGCAGTTACCAAATCAATCAGCCCCAGCATTTT; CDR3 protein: CASSYQINQPQHF
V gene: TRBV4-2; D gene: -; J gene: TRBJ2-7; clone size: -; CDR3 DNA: TGTGCCAGCAGCCATCCTCCCTGGGCCGATTCCTACGAGCAGTACTTC; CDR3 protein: CASSHPPWADSYEQYF
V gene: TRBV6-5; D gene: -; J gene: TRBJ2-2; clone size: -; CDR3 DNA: TGTGCCAGCAGGGATAGACAGGCGACCGGGGAGCTGTTTTTT; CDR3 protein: CASRDRQATGELFF
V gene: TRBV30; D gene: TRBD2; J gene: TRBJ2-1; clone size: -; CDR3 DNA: TGTGCCTGGAGTATACGGGAGGGCCTCAATGAGCAGTTCTTC; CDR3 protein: CAWSIREGLNEQFF